Each of the 14 T cell receptor beta chains below was sequenced from the same sample in a study of blood T cell repertoires in COVID-19. Sequenced by immunoSEQ multiplex PCR; TCRdb stores in-frame clones only, minus some. The sample lists about 230,000 clones, roughly nine tenths occurring once. Specimen: PBMCs or T cells enriched from blood (not recorded which). All receptors derive from a woman younger than 45 with acute COVID-19.

The chain links TRBV19 to TRBJ1-2; D is undetermined. This CDR3 is 14 amino acids long. The V gene lost 3 bases and the J gene lost 4 bases, with 12 bases spanning the gap. Germline assignment: CDR1 LNHDA and CDR2 SQIVND (reference sequence). CDR3 sequence: CASSMLQRGYGYTF. The CDR3 DNA reads TGTGCCAGTAGTATGCTCCAGCGCGGCTATGGCTACACCTTC.

CDR3 protein: CAWGRGGGTWYF. CDR3 coding DNA: TGTGCCTGGGGACGCGGGGGGGGCACTTGGTACTTC. The chain uses TRBV30 and TRBJ2-7; 9 bases are a match to TRBD2. The length of the CDR3 is 12 residues. With 5 bases clipped from V and 12 bases from J, the junction kept 11 bases outside the gene matches. Per germline, CDR1 GTSNPN and CDR2 SVGIG (reference sequence).

The rearrangement joins TRBV9 to TRBJ2-3; D possibly corresponds to TRBD2 (7 bases). In germline, CDR1 is SGDLS, CDR2 YYNGEE. The CDR3 consists of 14 residues. V dropped 3 bases and J dropped 14 bases, with 22 bases sitting between them. The CDR3: CASSEGGGGTTPYF. The CDR3 nucleotides are TGTGCCAGCAGCGAGGGGGGTGGAGGGACTACTCCGTATTTT.

The rearrangement joins TRBV6-5 to TRBJ1-5; 7 bases fit TRBD1. Germline values: CDR1 MNHEY, CDR2 SVGAGI. J gave up 6 bases and V 5 bases, and 7 bases lay outside the gene matches. The CDR3 loop spans 14 amino acids. CDR3 sequence reads: CASSTDREGQPQHF. DNA for the CDR3: TGTGCCAGCAGTACCGACAGGGAAGGTCAGCCCCAGCATTTT.

This clone came up once. The chain couples TRBV25-1 to TRBJ1-2; D not certain. The V end lost 4 bases, the J end lost 8 bases, and 8 bases lay between the germline ends. The CDR3 length is 11 residues. The V gene's germline CDR1 is MGHDK and CDR2 SYGVNS. The CDR3 DNA reads TGTGCCAGCAGTGTTAGAGGGGGCTACACCTTC. Residues: CASSVRGGYTF.

The V gene is TRBV6-5, the J gene TRBJ1-6; TRBD1 might be the D (6 bases). Between the trimmed V and J ends, which lost 5 bases and 7 bases, there was a span of 15 bases. The CDR3 consists of 15 residues. Germline V gives CDR1 MNHEY, CDR2 SVGAGI. The CDR3 DNA follows: TGTGCCAGCAGTAAAATACAGGGTTACAATTCACCCCTCCACTTT. This codes for CASSKIQGYNSPLHF.

V and J are TRBV11-2 and TRBJ1-1, with 7 bases lining up with TRBD1. After removal of 0 bases from V and 10 bases from J, the junction contained 2 bases not matched to a gene. Germline V lookup: CDR1 SGHAT, CDR2 FQNNGV. This CDR3 is 12 amino acids long. In DNA, the CDR3 is TGTGCCAGCAGCTTAGATGGGACAGCAGCTTTCTTT. It codes for CASSLDGTAAFF.

The rearrangement joins TRBV18 to TRBJ2-2; 11 positions match TRBD1. This CDR3 comprises 18 residues. CDR1 and CDR2 (germline): KGHSH, LQKENI. V lost 2 bases and J lost 7; bases outside the gene matches: 12. Written as DNA, the CDR3 is TGTGCCAGCTCACCAGTGCGGACAGGGGGCGGTGTCATCGGGGAGCTGTTTTTT. Protein: CASSPVRTGGGVIGELFF.

This clone was seen a single time. The J gene is TRBJ2-1, the V gene TRBV11-1, with TRBD2 as a possible D gene (6 bases). CDR3 length equals 15 residues. CDR1 and CDR2 (germline): SGHAT, FQDESV (reference sequence). The V end lost 1 base, the J end lost 4 bases, and 11 bases lay between the germline ends. As DNA, the CDR3 is TGTGCCAGCAGCTTAGAGTCGGCGGGGTACAATGAGCAGTTCTTC. This sequence encodes CASSLESAGYNEQFF.

The chain recombines TRBV7-3 with TRBJ2-7; a possible D gene is TRBD2 (6 bases). Germline CDR1 reads SGHTA; CDR2 reads FQGTGA. The CDR3 covers 13 residues. Trimming cost V 5 bases and J 6 bases, with 14 bases left between them. This chain's CDR3 is CASSPRAGLEQYF. CDR3 DNA sequence: TGTGCCAGCAGCCCGCGAGCGGGCCTCGAGCAGTACTTC.

The CDR3 spells CASSVWQWGYTF. Here the CDR3 DNA reads TGTGCCAGCAGTGTTTGGCAGTGGGGCTACACCTTC. This chain links TRBV2 with TRBJ1-2, with D unclear. The V end was cut by 4 bases, the J end by 8 bases, with 11 bases between. CDR1 and CDR2 (germline): SNHLY, FYNNEI. The CDR3 totals 12 residues.

This chain uses TRBV25-1 with TRBJ2-3; D is unclear. The CDR3 loop spans 14 amino acids. V shed 1 base and J shed 9 bases, with 14 bases lying between them. CDR1 is MGHDK and CDR2 is SYGVNS in the germline V gene. In nucleotides, the CDR3 is TGTGCCAGCAGTGAATTAGGCTACGGCGGCACGCAGTATTTT. Residues: CASSELGYGGTQYF.

The CDR3 loop reads CASSEDSDSNQPQHF. The CDR3 DNA reads as TGTGCCAGCAGTGAAGACTCAGATAGCAATCAGCCCCAGCATTTT. The chain carries TRBV25-1 and TRBJ1-5; D unclear. There are 15 residues in the CDR3. The ends were cut back, 2 bases at V and 0 bases at J, with 8 bases in the middle. Germline V lookup: CDR1 MGHDK, CDR2 SYGVNS. Complete variable domain (other parts from reference TRBV25-1 and TRBJ1-5): EADIYQTPRYLVIGTGKKITLECSQTMGHDKMYWYQQDPGMELHLIHYSYGVNSTEKGDLSSESTVSRIRTEHFPLTLESARPSHTSQYLCASSEDSDSNQPQHFGDGTRLSIL.

The chain recombines TRBV5-1 with TRBJ1-3; 7 bases are shared with TRBD1. The CDR3 covers 15 residues. The junction had 4 bases not matched to a gene; V was cut back by 0 bases and J by 4 bases. Germline loops: CDR1 SGHRS, CDR2 YFSETQ. DNA of the CDR3: TGCGCCAGCAGCTTGGAGGGGGCAAGAGGAAACACCATATATTTT. Its protein product is CASSLEGARGNTIYF.